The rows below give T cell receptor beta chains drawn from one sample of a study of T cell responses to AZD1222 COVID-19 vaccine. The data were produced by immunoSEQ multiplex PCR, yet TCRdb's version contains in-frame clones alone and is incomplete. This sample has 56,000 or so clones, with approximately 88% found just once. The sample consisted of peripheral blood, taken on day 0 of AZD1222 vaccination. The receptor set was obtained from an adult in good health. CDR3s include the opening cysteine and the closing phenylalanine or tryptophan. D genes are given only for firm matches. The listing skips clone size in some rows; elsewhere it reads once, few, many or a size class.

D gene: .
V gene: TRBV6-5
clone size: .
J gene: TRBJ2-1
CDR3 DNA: TGTGCCAGCAGTTATTTAGGGCGGAATGAGCAGTTCTTC
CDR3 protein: CASSYLGRNEQFF

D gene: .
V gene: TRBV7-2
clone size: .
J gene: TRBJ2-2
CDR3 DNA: TGTGCCAGCAGCTTAGTCGGGGGATTGAACACCGGGGAGCTGTTTTTT
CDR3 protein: CASSLVGGLNTGELFF

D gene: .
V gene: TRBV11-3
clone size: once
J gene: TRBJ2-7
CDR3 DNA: TGTGCCAGCAGCTTAACCTACGAGCAGTACTTC
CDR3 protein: CASSLTYEQYF

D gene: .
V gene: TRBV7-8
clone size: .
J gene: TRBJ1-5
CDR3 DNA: TGTGCCAGCAGTCCAGGCGATAGCAATCAGCCCCAGCATTTT
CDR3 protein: CASSPGDSNQPQHF

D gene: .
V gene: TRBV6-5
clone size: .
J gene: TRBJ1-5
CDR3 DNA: TGTGCCAGCAGTTACTCCCGGAGGGATAATCAGCCCCAGCATTTT
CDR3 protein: CASSYSRRDNQPQHF

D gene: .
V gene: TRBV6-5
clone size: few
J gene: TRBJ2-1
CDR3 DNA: TGTGCCACCTTTAGCGGCTCCTACAATGAGCAGTTCTTC
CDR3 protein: CATFSGSYNEQFF

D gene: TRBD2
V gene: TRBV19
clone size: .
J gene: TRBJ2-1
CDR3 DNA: TGTGCCACTCTAGCGGGTTCAAACTACAATGAGCAGTTCTTC
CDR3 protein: CATLAGSNYNEQFF

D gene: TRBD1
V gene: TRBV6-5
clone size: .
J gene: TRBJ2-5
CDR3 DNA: TGTGCCACCCAGCCGGACAGGGGGTTGGTAGGCCAGTACTTC
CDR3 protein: CATQPDRGLVGQYF

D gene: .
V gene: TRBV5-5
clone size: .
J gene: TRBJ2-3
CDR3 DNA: TGTGCCAGCAGCTTGTGGCGGAGGGGGAGCACAGATACGCAGTATTTT
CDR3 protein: CASSLWRRGSTDTQYF

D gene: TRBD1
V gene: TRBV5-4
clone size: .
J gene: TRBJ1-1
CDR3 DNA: TGTGCCAGCAGCGTGGACAGGGATACTGAAGCTTTCTTT
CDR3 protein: CASSVDRDTEAFF

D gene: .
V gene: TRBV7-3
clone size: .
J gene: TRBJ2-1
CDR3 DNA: TGTGCCAGCAGCTTAAGGCCCCCCTACAATGAGCAGTTCTTC
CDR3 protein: CASSLRPPYNEQFF

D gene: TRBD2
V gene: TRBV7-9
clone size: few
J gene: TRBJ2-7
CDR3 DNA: TGTGCCAGCAGCTTCGGAACTAGCGGGAGTAACGAGCAGTACTTC
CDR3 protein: CASSFGTSGSNEQYF

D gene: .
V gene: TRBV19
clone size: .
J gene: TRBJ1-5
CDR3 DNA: TGTGCCAGTAGTATCGGTCGGGCAGGCAATCAGCCCCAGCATTTT
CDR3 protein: CASSIGRAGNQPQHF

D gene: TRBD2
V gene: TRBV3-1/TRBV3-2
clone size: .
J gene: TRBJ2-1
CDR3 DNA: TGTGCCAGCAGCCATCCGCTCGTAGCGGGAGCTCTTGAGCAGTTCTTC
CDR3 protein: CASSHPLVAGALEQFF

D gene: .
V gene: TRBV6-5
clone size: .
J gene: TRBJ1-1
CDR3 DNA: TGTGCCAGCGGGCGGAAGGACACTGAAGCTTTCTTT
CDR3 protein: CASGRKDTEAFF

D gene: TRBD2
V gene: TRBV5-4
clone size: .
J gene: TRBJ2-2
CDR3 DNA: TGTGCCAGCAGCCTACTAGCGGAGATGAACACCGGGGAGCTGTTTTTT
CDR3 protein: CASSLLAEMNTGELFF

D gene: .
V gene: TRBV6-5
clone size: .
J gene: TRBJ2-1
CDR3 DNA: TGTGCCAGCTATGGAGGCAATGAGCAGTTCTTC
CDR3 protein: CASYGGNEQFF

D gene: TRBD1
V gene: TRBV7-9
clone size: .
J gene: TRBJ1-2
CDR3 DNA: TGTGCCAGCAGCACAACAGGGGAGGATGGCTACACCTTC
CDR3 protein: CASSTTGEDGYTF

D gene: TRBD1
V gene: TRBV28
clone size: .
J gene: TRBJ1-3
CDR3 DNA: TGTGCCAGCAGCCCTCCGGGACAGGGAAACTCTGGAAACACCATATATTTT
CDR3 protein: CASSPPGQGNSGNTIYF

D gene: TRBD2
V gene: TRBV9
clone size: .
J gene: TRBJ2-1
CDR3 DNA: TGTGCCAGCAGCCCCAGCGGGAGGGCTTACAATGAGCAGTTCTTC
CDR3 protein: CASSPSGRAYNEQFF

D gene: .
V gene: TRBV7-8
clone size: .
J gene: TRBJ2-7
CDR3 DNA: TGTGCCAGCAGCTTGGGCAGGGAACGGTACTTC
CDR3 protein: CASSLGRERYF

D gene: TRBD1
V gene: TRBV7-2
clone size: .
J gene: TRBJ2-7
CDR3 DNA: TGTGCCAGCAGCACTACCGGGACAGATGACGAGCAGTACTTC
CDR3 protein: CASSTTGTDDEQYF

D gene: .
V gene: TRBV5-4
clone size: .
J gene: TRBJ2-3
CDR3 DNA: TGTGCCAGCAGCTCGACAGCGGATACGCAGTATTTT
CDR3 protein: CASSSTADTQYF

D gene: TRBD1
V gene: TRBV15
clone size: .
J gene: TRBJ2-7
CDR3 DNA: TGTGCCACCAGCAGATATACAGGGGACTACGAGCAGTACTTC
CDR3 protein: CATSRYTGDYEQYF

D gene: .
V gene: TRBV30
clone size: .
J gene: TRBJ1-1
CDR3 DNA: TGTGCCTGGGCCAGGGACTTGACTGAAGCTTTCTTT
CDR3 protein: CAWARDLTEAFF

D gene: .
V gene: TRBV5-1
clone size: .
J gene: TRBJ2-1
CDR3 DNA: TGCGCCAGCACCCCGACAGGCGACACCTACAATGAGCAGTTCTTC
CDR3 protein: CASTPTGDTYNEQFF

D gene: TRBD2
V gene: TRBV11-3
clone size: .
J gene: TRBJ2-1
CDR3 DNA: TGTGCCAGCAGCTCTAGAGCGGGAGTAGGATACAATGAGCAGTTCTTC
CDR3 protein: CASSSRAGVGYNEQFF

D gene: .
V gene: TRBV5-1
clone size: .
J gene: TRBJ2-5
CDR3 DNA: TGCGCCAGCAGCTTGGGAGGCGGACAAGAGACCCAGTACTTC
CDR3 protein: CASSLGGGQETQYF

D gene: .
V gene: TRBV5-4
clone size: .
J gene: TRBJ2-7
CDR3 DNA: TGTGCCAGCAGCCTTCAGGGGAGGAGGACCTACGAGCAGTACTTC
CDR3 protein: CASSLQGRRTYEQYF

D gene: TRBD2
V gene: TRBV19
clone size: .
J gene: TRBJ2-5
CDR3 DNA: TGTGCCAGTAGTAGCGGCTCCCGAGGACTAGCGGGTAAAGAGACCCAGTACTTC
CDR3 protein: CASSSGSRGLAGKETQYF

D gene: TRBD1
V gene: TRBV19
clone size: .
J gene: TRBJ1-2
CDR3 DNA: TGTGCCAGTAGTATAGGATCGACAGGGGCCTATGGCTACACCTTC
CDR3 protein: CASSIGSTGAYGYTF

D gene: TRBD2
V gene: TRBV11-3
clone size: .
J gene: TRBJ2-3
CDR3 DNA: TGTGCCAGCAGCTCCCTCACAGCGGGAGGGCCGGGAACGCAGTATTTT
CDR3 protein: CASSSLTAGGPGTQYF

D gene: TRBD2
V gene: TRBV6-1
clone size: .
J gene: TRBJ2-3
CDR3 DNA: TGTGCCAGCAGTGAAGGACTCCGGGGGGCAGATACGCAGTATTTT
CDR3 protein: CASSEGLRGADTQYF

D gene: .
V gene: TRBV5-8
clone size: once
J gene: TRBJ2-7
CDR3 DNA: TGTGCCAGCAGCCGACGGGTCTACGAGCAGTACTTC
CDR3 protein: CASSRRVYEQYF

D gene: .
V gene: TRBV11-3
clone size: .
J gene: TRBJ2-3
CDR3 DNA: TGTGCCATCGGTGGGGGCTTGCGGGGGACTAGCACAGATACGCAGTATTTT
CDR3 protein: CAIGGGLRGTSTDTQYF

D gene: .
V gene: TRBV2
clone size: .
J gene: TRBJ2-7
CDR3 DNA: TGTGCCAGCTTGGGAGAAATTACAGCCTACGAGCAGTACTTC
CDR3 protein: CASLGEITAYEQYF

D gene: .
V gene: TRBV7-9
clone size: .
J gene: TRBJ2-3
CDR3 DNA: TGTGCCAGCAGCCCTCCGATGGTTGGCTCCAGCACAGATACGCAGTATTTT
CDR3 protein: CASSPPMVGSSTDTQYF

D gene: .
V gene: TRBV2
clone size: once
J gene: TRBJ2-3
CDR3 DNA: TGTGCCAGCGAGAAGGGGGCAGATACGCAGTATTTT
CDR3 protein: CASEKGADTQYF

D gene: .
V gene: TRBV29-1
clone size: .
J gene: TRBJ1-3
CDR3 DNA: TGCAGCGTCTCACAGGGACTCACTGGAAACACCATATATTTT
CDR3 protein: CSVSQGLTGNTIYF

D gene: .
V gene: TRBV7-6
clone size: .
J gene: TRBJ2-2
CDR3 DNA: TGTGCCAGCAGCCCAGAGGCGAACACCGGGGAGCTGTTTTTT
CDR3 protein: CASSPEANTGELFF

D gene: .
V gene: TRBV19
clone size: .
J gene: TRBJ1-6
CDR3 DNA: TGTGCCAGTAGTGGGGGGGTAGCGGATAATTCACCCCTCCACTTT
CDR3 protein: CASSGGVADNSPLHF

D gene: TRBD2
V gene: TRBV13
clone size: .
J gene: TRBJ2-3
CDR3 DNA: TGTGCCAGCAGCGACCGGACTAGCGGGTACACAGATACGCAGTATTTT
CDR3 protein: CASSDRTSGYTDTQYF

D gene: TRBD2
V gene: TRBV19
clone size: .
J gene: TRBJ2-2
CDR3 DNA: TGTGCCAGTAGACCACCGGGAGAGAGAGTGGGAGGGACCGGGGAGCTGTTTTTT
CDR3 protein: CASRPPGERVGGTGELFF

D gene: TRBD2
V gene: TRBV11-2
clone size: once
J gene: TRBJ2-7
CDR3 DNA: TGTGCCAGCAGCTTAGTGGGAGGGGCCTCCTACGAGCAGTACTTC
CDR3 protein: CASSLVGGASYEQYF

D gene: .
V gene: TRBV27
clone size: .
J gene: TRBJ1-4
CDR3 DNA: TGTGCCAGCAGCCCCCGTGGGCCAGGCGAAAAACTGTTTTTT
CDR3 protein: CASSPRGPGEKLFF

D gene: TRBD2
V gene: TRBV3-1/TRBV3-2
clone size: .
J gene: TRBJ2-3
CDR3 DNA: TGTGCCAGCAGCCCGGAGGGACTAGCGGACAGCACAGATACGCAGTATTTT
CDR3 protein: CASSPEGLADSTDTQYF

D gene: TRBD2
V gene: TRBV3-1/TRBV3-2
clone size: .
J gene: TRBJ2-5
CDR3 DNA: TGTGCCAGCAGCCAAGATTGGGCTAGCGGCCAAGAGACCCAGTACTTC
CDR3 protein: CASSQDWASGQETQYF

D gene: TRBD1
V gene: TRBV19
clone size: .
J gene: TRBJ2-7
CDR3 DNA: TGTGCCACCTCGGGACAGGGGGGCTACGAGCAGTACTTC
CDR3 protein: CATSGQGGYEQYF

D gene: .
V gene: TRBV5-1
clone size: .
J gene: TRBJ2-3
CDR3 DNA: TGCGCCAGCAGCTTGGCCCTCGGGGCGGGTGATACGCAGTATTTT
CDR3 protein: CASSLALGAGDTQYF

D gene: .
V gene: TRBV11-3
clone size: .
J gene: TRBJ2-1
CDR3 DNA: TGTGCCAGCAGCTTGACTCGGCGCAATGAGCAGTTCTTC
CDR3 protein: CASSLTRRNEQFF

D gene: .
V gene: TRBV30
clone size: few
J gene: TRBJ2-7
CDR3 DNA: TGTGCCTGGACCCACAGGCTAGGGGAGCAGTACTTC
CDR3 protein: CAWTHRLGEQYF

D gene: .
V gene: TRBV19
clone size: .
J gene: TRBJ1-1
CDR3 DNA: TGTGCCAGTAGAAACACTGAAGCTTTCTTT
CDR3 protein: CASRNTEAFF

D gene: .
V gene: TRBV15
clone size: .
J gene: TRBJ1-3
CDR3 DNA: TGTGCCACCAGCAGAGACAGGGTGGGAGGAAACACCATATATTTT
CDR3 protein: CATSRDRVGGNTIYF